The clone carrying this TCR beta chain was observed many times. Amplified TCR beta CDR3 regions came from RNA transcripts. TCR CDR3 underwent first-round RT-PCR with the HTBI primer set. From the multiplex PCR reads, TCRdb called clonotypes with MiXCR, one entry per CDR3 protein. Of 210,000 or so distinct CDR3 sequences in the sample, approximately 17% were seen once. Graves' hyperthyroidism is called stable when ophthalmopathy does not progress within 18 months. PBMCs stemmed from 10 ml fresh peripheral blood. The data stem from a study of T cells in Graves' hyperthyroidism and ophthalmopathy. This TCR was recovered from a middle-aged man with Graves' hyperthyroidism. The sample taken for sequencing was blood.

The CDR3 DNA is TGTGCCAGCCAACTGCGGGAGGGGGGGATCAATGAGCAGTTCTTC. Protein: CASQLREGGINEQFF. The gene calls are TRBV12-3 or TRBV12-4 and TRBJ2-1; 9 bases align to TRBD2. Germline trimming cut 8 bases from V and 6 bases from J; bases unmatched to any gene: 11. This CDR3 contains 15 residues.